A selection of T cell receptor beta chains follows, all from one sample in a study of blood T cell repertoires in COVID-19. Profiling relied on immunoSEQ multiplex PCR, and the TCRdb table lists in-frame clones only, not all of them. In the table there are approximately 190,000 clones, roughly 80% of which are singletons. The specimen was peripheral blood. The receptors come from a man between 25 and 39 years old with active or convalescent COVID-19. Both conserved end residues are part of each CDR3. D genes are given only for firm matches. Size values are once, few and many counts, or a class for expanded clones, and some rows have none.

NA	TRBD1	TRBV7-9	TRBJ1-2	TGTGCCAGCAGCTCCAGCTCAGGGGGCGGCGGTCATGGCTACACCTTC	CASSSSSGGGGHGYTF
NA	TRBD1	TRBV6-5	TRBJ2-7	TGTGCCAGCAGCGACCCGGGACAGGGGGCTCGTGAGCAGTACTTC	CASSDPGQGAREQYF
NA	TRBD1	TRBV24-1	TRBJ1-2	TGTGCCACCAGTGATCCCCGGACAGGGGGAACTGTTGGCTACACCTTC	CATSDPRTGGTVGYTF
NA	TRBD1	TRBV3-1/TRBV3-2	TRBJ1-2	TGTGCCAGCAGCCAGGTTGACAGGGGGATGGGTGGCTACACCTTC	CASSQVDRGMGGYTF
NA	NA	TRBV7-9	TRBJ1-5	TGTGCCAGCAGCTCGGGACACAATCAGCCCCAGCATTTT	CASSSGHNQPQHF
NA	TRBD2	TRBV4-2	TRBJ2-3	TGTGCCAGCAGCCCGACTAGCGGGGGGGGTCCAGATACGCAGTATTTT	CASSPTSGGGPDTQYF
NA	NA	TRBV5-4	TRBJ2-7	TGTGCCAGCAGCGCCCGGGGACTGCGATACGAGCAGTACTTC	CASSARGLRYEQYF
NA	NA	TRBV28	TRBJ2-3	TGTGCCATCCAGGGTCGCCGGACAGATACGCAGTATTTT	CAIQGRRTDTQYF
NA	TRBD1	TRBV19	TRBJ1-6	TGTGCCAGTAGTCCGGGGACAGGGAGGTCCTATAATTCACCCCTCCACTTT	CASSPGTGRSYNSPLHF
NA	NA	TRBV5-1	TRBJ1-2	TGCGCCAGCAGACCACCTACCGGGACATCTAACTATGGCTACACCTTC	CASRPPTGTSNYGYTF
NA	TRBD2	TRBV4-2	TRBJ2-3	TGTGCCAGCAGCCAAGATGACGCTAGCGGGGGACCAGATACGCAGTATTTT	CASSQDDASGGPDTQYF
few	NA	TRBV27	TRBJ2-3	TGTGCCAGCAGTTTATCGTTAGGGGGTCTGTCGGATACGCAGTATTTT	CASSLSLGGLSDTQYF
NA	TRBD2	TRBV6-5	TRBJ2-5	TGTGCCAGCAGTCGTAGCGGGACTTTCCAAGAGACCCAGTACTTC	CASSRSGTFQETQYF
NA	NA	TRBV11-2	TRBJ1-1	TGTGCCAGCAGGGTACAGGGAAACACTGAAGCTTTCTTT	CASRVQGNTEAFF
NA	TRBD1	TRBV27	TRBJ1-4	TGTGCCAGCAGCCACCGGGACAGGACACAGGGGGCTAATGAAAAACTGTTTTTT	CASSHRDRTQGANEKLFF
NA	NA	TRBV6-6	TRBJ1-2	TGTGCCAGCAGCGAACAGGGACCCAACTATGGCTACACCTTC	CASSEQGPNYGYTF
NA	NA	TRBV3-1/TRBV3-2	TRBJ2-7	TGTGCCAGCAGCCCATCTATCCTAATAAGCTCCGAGCAGTACTTC	CASSPSILISSEQYF
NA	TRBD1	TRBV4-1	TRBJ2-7	TGCGCCAGCAGCCAAGATCTCACAGGGGGCTACGAGCAGTACTTC	CASSQDLTGGYEQYF
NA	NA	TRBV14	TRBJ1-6	TGTGCCAGCAGCCTAACTGTCGGGTCACCCCTCCACTTT	CASSLTVGSPLHF
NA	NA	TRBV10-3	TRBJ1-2	TGTGCCATCAGTCCGTTGGAGGACTATGGCTACACCTTC	CAISPLEDYGYTF
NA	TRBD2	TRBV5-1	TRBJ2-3	TGCGCCAGCAGGCAAGGGACTAGCAATCCGACAGATACGCAGTATTTT	CASRQGTSNPTDTQYF
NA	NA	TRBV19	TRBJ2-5	TGTGCCAGTAGTCCAGGACATGGCGGGACCCAGTACTTC	CASSPGHGGTQYF
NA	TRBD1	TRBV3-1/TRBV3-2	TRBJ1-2	TGTGCCAGCAGCCAAGGCCGACAGGGAAGTGGCTACACCTTC	CASSQGRQGSGYTF
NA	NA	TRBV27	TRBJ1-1	TGTGCCAGCACCCACACGGGGTCCCTGAACACTGAAGCTTTCTTT	CASTHTGSLNTEAFF
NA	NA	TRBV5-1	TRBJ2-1	TGCGCCAGCAGCTTGAGGGAGAACTACAATGAGCAGTTCTTC	CASSLRENYNEQFF
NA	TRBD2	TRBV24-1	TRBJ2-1	TGTGCCACCAGTCTAGGGCTAGCGGCAGAGCAGTTCTTC	CATSLGLAAEQFF
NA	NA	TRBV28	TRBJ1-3	TGTGCCAGCAGTTTAACGGACAGAGATTTCTCTGGAAACACCATATATTTT	CASSLTDRDFSGNTIYF
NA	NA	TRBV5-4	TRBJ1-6	TGTGCCAGCAGCTTGAGCGGAGGAGTAAATTCACCCCTCCACTTT	CASSLSGGVNSPLHF
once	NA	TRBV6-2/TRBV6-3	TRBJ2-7	TGTGCCAGCAGTTACCCAGATATCTACGAGCAGTACTTC	CASSYPDIYEQYF
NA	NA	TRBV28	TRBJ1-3	TGTGCCAGCAGTTTTCTGCCGGGGAGGGGAGGACCTGGAAACACCATATATTTT	CASSFLPGRGGPGNTIYF
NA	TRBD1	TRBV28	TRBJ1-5	TGTGCCAGCAGTTTACTTTCCTGGACAGGGCGGGAGCCCCAGCATTTT	CASSLLSWTGREPQHF
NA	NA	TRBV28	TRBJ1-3	TGTGCCAGCGGCCTCTCAGGGAATTTGGATGCTTCTGGAAACACCATATATTTT	CASGLSGNLDASGNTIYF
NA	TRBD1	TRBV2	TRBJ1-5	TGTGCCAGCAGTGGAGACAGGGATCAGCCCCAGCATTTT	CASSGDRDQPQHF
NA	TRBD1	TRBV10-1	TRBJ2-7	TGCGCCAGCAGTGAGGGGTTCGCAGGGGGTGGCGAGCAGTACTTC	CASSEGFAGGGEQYF
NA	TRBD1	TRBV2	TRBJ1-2	TGTGCCAGCAGTGAGCAGGGGGCCCATGGCTACACCTTC	CASSEQGAHGYTF
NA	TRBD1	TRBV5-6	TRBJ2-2	TGTGCCAGCAGCCCGCAGGGGGCGGGTGGCGGGGAGCTGTTTTTT	CASSPQGAGGGELFF
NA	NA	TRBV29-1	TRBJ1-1	TGCAGCGTTGGACCGACTAGCAGGGGCACTGAAGCTTTCTTT	CSVGPTSRGTEAFF
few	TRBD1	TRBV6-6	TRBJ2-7	TGTGCCAGCAGAGGACAGGGCCTCAGCAGCGAGCAGTACTTC	CASRGQGLSSEQYF
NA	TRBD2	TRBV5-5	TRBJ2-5	TGTGCCAGCAGCATGGGGACTAGCCTTGAAGAGACCCAGTACTTC	CASSMGTSLEETQYF
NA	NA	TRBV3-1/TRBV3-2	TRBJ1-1	TGTGCCAGCAGCCCCCGGGCAGGGGACACTGAAGCTTTCTTT	CASSPRAGDTEAFF
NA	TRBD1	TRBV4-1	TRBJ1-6	TGCGCCAGCAGCCAGACGGACAGGGCAAATTCACCCCTCCACTTT	CASSQTDRANSPLHF
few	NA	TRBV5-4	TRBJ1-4	TGTGCCAGCAGCGGAGGGACTACAACTAATGAAAAACTGTTTTTT	CASSGGTTTNEKLFF
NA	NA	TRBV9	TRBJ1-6	TGTGCCAGCAGCGTATCTTGGGGGGAAGATTCACCCCTCCACTTT	CASSVSWGEDSPLHF
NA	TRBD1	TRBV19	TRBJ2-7	TGTGCCAGTAGTGCAAGGACAGGGCCAAGCTCCTACGAGCAGTACTTC	CASSARTGPSSYEQYF
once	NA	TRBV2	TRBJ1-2	TGTGCCAGCAGTGAACAGTTCTATGGCTACACCTTC	CASSEQFYGYTF
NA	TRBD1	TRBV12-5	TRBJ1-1	TGTGCTAGTGGTTTGGCCCCCCCGACAGGGGTAGGAACTGAAGCTTTCTTT	CASGLAPPTGVGTEAFF